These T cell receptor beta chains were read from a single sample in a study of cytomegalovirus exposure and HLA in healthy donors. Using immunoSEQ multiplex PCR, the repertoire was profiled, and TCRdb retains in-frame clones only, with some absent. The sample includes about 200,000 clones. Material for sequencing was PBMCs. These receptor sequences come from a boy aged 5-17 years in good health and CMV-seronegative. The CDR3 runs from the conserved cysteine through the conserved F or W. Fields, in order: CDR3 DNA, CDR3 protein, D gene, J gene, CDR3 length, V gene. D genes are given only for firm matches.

TGTGCCAGCAGTGCCATGAACGGGGACACCACAGATACGCAGTATTTT	CASSAMNGDTTDTQYF	NA	TRBJ2-3	16	TRBV2
TGCGCCAGCAGCCTCACAGGTCCCCGGAACACTGAAGCTTTCTTT	CASSLTGPRNTEAFF	NA	TRBJ1-1	15	TRBV5-1
TGTGCCAGCAGCTCCTGGGCAGGGGTCAAGCTCCACTTT	CASSSWAGVKLHF	NA	TRBJ1-6	13	TRBV7-8
TGCACCCCCATCGACGGGGGGGCCATCCGTCGGCGAGAGCAGTTCTTC	CTPIDGGAIRRREQFF	NA	TRBJ2-1	16	TRBV1
TGTGCCAGCAGCTTACGGGGGGTGACAGGTGAAGGTTTCACTGAAGCTTTCTTT	CASSLRGVTGEGFTEAFF	NA	TRBJ1-1	18	TRBV7-9
TGTGCCAGCAGGCAGAGCACAGATACGCAGTATTTT	CASRQSTDTQYF	NA	TRBJ2-3	12	TRBV6-1
TGTGCCAGCAGGGGGACAGGGGATTGGGAGACCCAGTACTTC	CASRGTGDWETQYF	TRBD1	TRBJ2-5	14	TRBV25-1
TGCAGCGTTGCGAGCACAGATACGCAGTATTTT	CSVASTDTQYF	NA	TRBJ2-3	11	TRBV29-1
TGTGCCAGCAGTGCGGGACAACTTTCTTGGGAGCAGTACTTC	CASSAGQLSWEQYF	NA	TRBJ2-7	14	TRBV2
TGTGCCTGGAGGGTGGGCGTCACCACTGAAGCTTTCTTT	CAWRVGVTTEAFF	NA	TRBJ1-1	13	TRBV30
TGTGCCAGCAGCTTAGTTTGGGCGGGGGGCGTCCGAGAGACCCAGTACTTC	CASSLVWAGGVRETQYF	TRBD2	TRBJ2-5	17	TRBV7-2
TGTGCCAGCAGTTTAGGACAGGGTGGGTACGAGCAGTACTTC	CASSLGQGGYEQYF	TRBD1	TRBJ2-7	14	TRBV27
TGTGCCAGTAGTATAGACGACACCGGGGAGCTGTTTTTT	CASSIDDTGELFF	NA	TRBJ2-2	13	TRBV19
TGTGCCAGCTATATGACGACAATCCTAATGGGTGGCTACACCTTC	CASYMTTILMGGYTF	NA	TRBJ1-2	15	TRBV6-1
TGTGCCTGGAGCCAAAACGCGGGTTCACCCCTCCACTTT	CAWSQNAGSPLHF	NA	TRBJ1-6	13	TRBV30
TGTGCCAGCAGGCGGACAGGATTGAACACTGAAGCTTTCTTT	CASRRTGLNTEAFF	TRBD1	TRBJ1-1	14	TRBV2
TGTGCCAGCAGCCAGTCTCCGGGACAGGGTATGTCCGAGCAGTACTTC	CASSQSPGQGMSEQYF	TRBD1	TRBJ2-7	16	TRBV4-2
TGTGCCAGCAGCTTGTCTAGCGGGGTTTACAATGAGCAGTTCTTC	CASSLSSGVYNEQFF	TRBD2	TRBJ2-1	15	TRBV5-4
TGTGCCAGCAGTTACGAACAGGCTTCCTACGAGCAGTACTTC	CASSYEQASYEQYF	NA	TRBJ2-7	14	TRBV6-6
TGTGCCAGCAGTCCGGCCGGGACAGTTACCGGGGAGCTGTTTTTT	CASSPAGTVTGELFF	TRBD1	TRBJ2-2	15	TRBV6-5
TGTGCCAGCAGGGGGACAGCGTCCTACGAGCAGTACTTC	CASRGTASYEQYF	TRBD1	TRBJ2-7	13	TRBV6-6
TGTGCCAGCTCAGCGGGACAGACTAATGAAAAACTGTTTTTT	CASSAGQTNEKLFF	TRBD1	TRBJ1-4	14	TRBV18
TGTGCCAGCAGCGTAGCTAGCGGGGCGTTCTACGAGCAGTACTTC	CASSVASGAFYEQYF	TRBD2	TRBJ2-7	15	TRBV9
TGTGCCTGGAGGGTGGGGCAGGGGGCTGAAGCTTTCTTT	CAWRVGQGAEAFF	TRBD1	TRBJ1-1	13	TRBV30
TGTGCCAGCAACAATAAGGGGGGGGGTAGGTCCTACAATGAGCAGTTCTTC	CASNNKGGGRSYNEQFF	NA	TRBJ2-1	17	TRBV7-9
TGTGCCATCAGTGAGTCGTCAGGGTCTCGAGGCTACACCTTC	CAISESSGSRGYTF	NA	TRBJ1-2	14	TRBV10-3
TGTGCCAGCAGCTTACGTTCGAGGTTCGATGAGACCCAGTACTTC	CASSLRSRFDETQYF	NA	TRBJ2-5	15	TRBV7-2
TGTGCCAGCAGCCGGACCGGAAAGGGGTACGAGCAGTACTTC	CASSRTGKGYEQYF	NA	TRBJ2-7	14	TRBV7-2
TGTGCCAGCAGTGAGCTACCGGGACAACATGGCTACACCTTC	CASSELPGQHGYTF	NA	TRBJ1-2	14	TRBV25-1
TGTGCCAGCAACGACAGGGGACGGACTGAAGCTTTCTTT	CASNDRGRTEAFF	TRBD1	TRBJ1-1	13	TRBV6-5
TGCGCCAGCAGCCAAGGGACTAGCCATTTCTACGAGCAGTACTTC	CASSQGTSHFYEQYF	TRBD2	TRBJ2-7	15	TRBV4-1
TGTGCCAGCAGCTCGGGGGGTCTTCAAGAGACCCAGTACTTC	CASSSGGLQETQYF	TRBD2	TRBJ2-5	14	TRBV5-4